These 2 T cell receptor beta chains share one sample of origin, sequenced in a study of T cell responses to AZD1222 COVID-19 vaccine. Measured with immunoSEQ multiplex PCR; TCRdb has only the in-frame clones, and not every one. The table has about 120,000 clones, about 90% seen once. The sample in question was peripheral blood, obtained on day 0 of AZD1222 vaccination. The receptors come from an adult in good health.

V and J are TRBV7-6 and TRBJ1-2, with 7 bases lining up with TRBD1. CDR1 SGHVS and CDR2 FNYEAQ come from the germline V gene. The length of the CDR3 is 13 residues. The V segment lost 5 bases and the J segment 4 bases; nucleotides outside the gene matches: 4. The CDR3 bases are TGTGCCAGCAGCCCAGGGGGTTTCTATGGCTACACCTTC. Encoded protein: CASSPGGFYGYTF.

The chain joins TRBV27 to TRBJ2-7; 9 nucleotides agree with TRBD2. CDR3 length: 16 amino acids. CDR1 and CDR2 from the germline V gene are MNHEY and SMNVEV (reference sequence). Germline trimming cut 5 bases from V and 3 bases from J; bases unmatched to any gene: 11. The CDR3, as DNA: TGTGCCAGCAGTCCCCCTAGCGGGGCCCCCATCTACGAGCAGTACTTC. Translation: CASSPPSGAPIYEQYF.